These 24 T cell receptor beta chains were sequenced from one sample in a study of control samples from healthy donors and cancer patients (TCRdb year 2020). Library preparation used the immunoSEQ multiplex PCR assay. The immuneACCESS repertoire file appears here via TCRdb, limited to in-frame rearrangements. These files lack a portion of the clones; in checked studies, under half of the deficit traces to unresolved V genes, and the cause of the others is not known. The sample table holds about 49,000 clones, of which 65% to 90% were seen once. The top ten clonotypes cover over 2.5% of the sample. The sequenced sample was PBMCs. These receptors originate from a woman in her forties or fifties with lung cancer.

This clone was detected only a few times. The V call is TRBV6-2 or TRBV6-3, the J call TRBJ1-2, with no clear D. CDR1 and CDR2 from the germline V gene are MNHEY and SVGEGT. Deletions cut 0 bases from V and 13 bases from J, with 18 bases between. This CDR3 spans 14 amino acids. The CDR3 coding sequence is TGTGCCAGCAGTTACTCGGAGAGGACCGGAGAGGGCACCTTC. It encodes CASSYSERTGEGTF.

V and J are TRBV19 and TRBJ1-5, with 8 bases lining up with TRBD1. CDR3 length equals 15 residues. The ends lost 6 bases at V and 4 bases at J; junction bases unmatched: 8. Per germline, CDR1 LNHDA and CDR2 SQIVND (reference sequence). The CDR3 here is CASSSDRVGNQPQHF. As DNA, the CDR3 is TGTGCCAGTAGCTCGGACAGGGTGGGTAATCAGCCCCAGCATTTT. Full variable domain (outside the CDR3, taken from reference TRBV19 and TRBJ1-5): DGGITQSPKYLFRKEGQNVTLSCEQNLNHDAMYWYRQDPGQGLRLIYYSQIVNDFQKGDIAEGYSVSREKKESFPLTVTSAQKNPTAFYLCASSSDRVGNQPQHFGDGTRLSIL.

The chain links TRBV18 to TRBJ1-1; D is unclear. The CDR3 covers 15 residues. V lost 3 bases, J lost 11 bases, and 22 bases lay in between. Germline V lookup: CDR1 KGHSH, CDR2 LQKENI. The DNA for the CDR3 is TGTGCCAGCTCACCGGAGGACGGGAGAGGGATGAGGGCTTTCTTT. Translation gives CASSPEDGRGMRAFF. Full variable domain (remainder filled in from reference TRBV18 and TRBJ1-1): NAGVMQNPRHLVRRRGQEARLRCSPMKGHSHVYWYRQLPEEGLKFMVYLQKENIIDESGMPKERFSAEFPKEGPSILRIQQVVRGDSAAYFCASSPEDGRGMRAFFGQGTRLTVV.

The rearrangement uses TRBV7-2 and TRBJ1-5, with D uncertain. CDR3 length equals 15 residues. V gave up 5 bases and J gave up 5 bases, with 16 bases separating them. From germline, CDR1 is SGHTA and CDR2 FQGNSA. In DNA, the CDR3 is TGTGCCAGCAGCCCCGGGCTCATGAGGGATCAGCCCCAGCATTTT. Amino acid sequence: CASSPGLMRDQPQHF. The whole variable domain, remainder taken from reference TRBV7-2 and TRBJ1-5, is GAGVSQSPSNKVTEKGKDVELRCDPISGHTALYWYRQSLGQGLEFLIYFQGNSAPDKSGLPSDRFSAERTGGSVSTLTIQRTQQEDSAVYLCASSPGLMRDQPQHFGDGTRLSIL.

As concerns this clone: This sample also contains other DNA sequences that code for the same CDR3. The V and J genes are TRBV19 and TRBJ1-2; 8 nucleotides line up with TRBD1. The CDR3 spans 14 residues. V lost 5 bases and J lost 5; bases outside the gene matches: 7. Looked up from germline, CDR1 is LNHDA and CDR2 is SQIVND (reference sequence). DNA for the CDR3: TGTGCCAGTAGTCCCGGACAGGGAGGGTATGGCTACACCTTC. It specifies CASSPGQGGYGYTF.

This clone was observed a handful of times. The V gene is TRBV9, the J gene TRBJ2-1; weak D call: TRBD1 (6 bases). The germline V and J ends were trimmed by 3 bases and 1 base, with 26 bases remaining between them. The CDR3 consists of 20 residues. Germline CDR1 reads SGDLS; CDR2 reads YYNGEE. CDR3 protein: CASSGFDWPNRVLSYNEQFF. CDR3 nucleotides: TGTGCCAGCAGCGGATTTGATTGGCCCAACAGGGTTTTATCCTACAATGAGCAGTTCTTC. The entire variable domain, with the rest obtained from reference TRBV9 and TRBJ2-1, is as follows: DSGVTQTPKHLITATGQRVTLRCSPRSGDLSVYWYQQSLDQGLQFLIQYYNGEERAKGNILERFSAQQFPDLHSELNLSSLELGDSALYFCASSGFDWPNRVLSYNEQFFGPGTRLTVL.

The chain joins TRBV7-8 to TRBJ1-2, with TRBD1 as a possible D gene (5 bases). Germline V lookup: CDR1 SGHVS, CDR2 FQNEAQ. This CDR3 region has 13 residues. The V gene lost 5 bases and the J gene lost 4 bases, with 11 bases spanning the gap. This chain's CDR3 is CASSRDFGYGYTF. The CDR3 nucleotides are TGTGCCAGCAGCCGGGACTTCGGCTATGGCTACACCTTC.

This chain connects TRBV2 to TRBJ1-1; TRBD1 might be the D (6 bases). Trimming took off 8 bases at V and 6 bases at J, with 19 bases between the two ends. Germline CDR1 and CDR2: SNHLY and FYNNEI. CDR3 length: 14 residues. The CDR3 region has the DNA TGTGCCAGCTACCCCTGGGAAGGGGGAGCTGAAGCTTTCTTT. It is translated as CASYPWEGGAEAFF.

The chain uses TRBV11-2 and TRBJ2-7; D unresolved. The better agreement between TRBJ2-1 and the DNA end casts doubt on the J call. There are 14 residues in the CDR3. The germline V gene encodes CDR1 SGHAT and CDR2 FQNNGV. The CDR3 here is CASSLNRRSNEQFF. For the CDR3, the DNA is TGTGCCAGCAGCTTAAATAGACGGAGCAATGAGCAGTTCTTC.

This rearrangement joins TRBV7-2 to TRBJ2-2, with TRBD2 identical over 11 bases. CDR3 length: 16 amino acids. The germline gives CDR1 SGHTA, CDR2 FQGNSA. The trim removed 2 bases at V and 5 bases at J, leaving 4 bases unmatched. CDR3 in DNA: TGTGCCAGCAGCTTAAGAACTAGCGGGGGAACCGGGGAGCTGTTTTTT. It translates to CASSLRTSGGTGELFF. The whole variable domain, remainder taken from reference TRBV7-2 and TRBJ2-2, is GAGVSQSPSNKVTEKGKDVELRCDPISGHTALYWYRQSLGQGLEFLIYFQGNSAPDKSGLPSDRFSAERTGGSVSTLTIQRTQQEDSAVYLCASSLRTSGGTGELFFGEGSRLTVL.

The chain recombines TRBV7-9 with TRBJ1-4; no clear D. Trimming shortened V by 5 bases and J by 4 bases, and 11 bases separated the two germline ends. Germline loops: CDR1 SEHNR, CDR2 FQNEAQ (reference sequence). The CDR3 consists of 14 residues. CDR3 sequence (DNA): TGTGCCAGCAGCCTCGACGGCTATAATGAAAAACTGTTTTTT. Protein sequence: CASSLDGYNEKLFF.

The rearrangement uses TRBV11-3 and TRBJ2-3; D unresolved. CDR1 and CDR2 (germline): SGHNT, YENEEA. This CDR3 spans 12 amino acids. V was clipped by 4 bases and J by 6 bases, with 8 bases between them. CDR3 amino acids: CASSSNTDTQYF. In nucleotides, the CDR3 is TGTGCCAGCAGCTCAAATACGGATACGCAGTATTTT. Together with reference TRBV11-3 and TRBJ2-3, the CDR3 gives the full variable domain: EAGVVQSPRYKIIEKKQPVAFWCNPISGHNTLYWYLQNLGQGPELLIRYENEEAVDDSQLPKDRFSAERLKGVDSTLKIQPAELGDSAVYLCASSSNTDTQYFGPGTRLTVL.

The chain recombines TRBV28 with TRBJ2-3; TRBD2 matches at 8 bases. V shed 1 base, J shed 5 bases, and the junction held 5 bases outside the gene matches. Germline loops: CDR1 MDHEN, CDR2 SYDVKM. The CDR3 has 15 amino acids. The CDR3 bases are TGTGCCAGCAGTTTATTCGGGGGGGCAAAAGATACGCAGTATTTT. This gives the protein CASSLFGGAKDTQYF. Combining the CDR3 with reference TRBV28 and TRBJ2-3 gives the whole variable domain DVKVTQSSRYLVKRTGEKVFLECVQDMDHENMFWYRQDPGLGLRLIYFSYDVKMKEKGDIPEGYSVSREKKERFSLILESASTNQTSMYLCASSLFGGAKDTQYFGPGTRLTVL.

V and J are TRBV27 and TRBJ2-7; no reliable D call. This CDR3 is built from 12 residues. Trimming left V 7 bases short and J 2 bases short, with 9 bases between. CDR1 and CDR2 (germline): MNHEY, SMNVEV (reference sequence). The DNA of the CDR3 is TGTGCCAGCATGGCGAGAACCTACGAGCAGTACTTC. Its protein is CASMARTYEQYF.

V gene TRBV24-1 combines with J gene TRBJ1-1, with 8 bases fitting TRBD1. Germline loops: CDR1 KGHDR, CDR2 SFDVKD. This CDR3 is 13 amino acids long. The junction had 7 bases not matched to a gene; V was cut back by 4 bases and J by 10 bases. The CDR3 protein is CATSDWTGSGAFF. The CDR3 nucleotides read TGTGCCACCAGTGACTGGACAGGGTCGGGAGCTTTCTTT.

This clone was counted a single time. V gene TRBV5-5 combines with J gene TRBJ1-2; 7 bases are a match to TRBD1. The CDR3 runs 13 residues. V shed 5 bases and J 7 bases; nucleotides not matched to a gene: 8. Germline V gene sequence: CDR1 SGHKS, CDR2 YYEKEE (reference sequence). For the CDR3, the DNA is TGTGCCAGCAGTTCCACAGGGGTCTCTGGCTACACCTTC. Translating it yields CASSSTGVSGYTF.

The rearrangement joins TRBV6-2 or TRBV6-3 to TRBJ1-5; 9 bases are a match to TRBD1. There are 16 residues in the CDR3. With 0 bases clipped from V and 6 bases from J, the junction kept 6 bases outside the gene matches. Germline loops: CDR1 MNHEY, CDR2 SVGEGT. CDR3 region: CASSYSRTGDSQPQHF. As DNA, the CDR3 is TGTGCCAGCAGTTACTCCCGGACAGGGGACAGTCAGCCCCAGCATTTT.

This clone appeared once. Compared with germline, one end of the junction differs, possibly owing to a read error. The chain combines TRBV25-1 with TRBJ1-2, with 9 bases aligning to TRBD1. The CDR3 covers 13 residues. CDR1 MGHDK and CDR2 SYGVNS come from the germline V gene. The CDR3 DNA follows: TGTGCCAGCAGTGAATATGTTGGGACAGGGTATGACTTC. Translating it yields CASSEYVGTGYDF.

The V gene is TRBV3-1 (or the pseudogene TRBV3-2), the J gene TRBJ1-2; a weak D match, TRBD1 (6 bases). The V gene lost 4 bases and the J gene lost 3 bases, with 15 bases spanning the gap. The CDR3 runs to 15 residues. The germline CDR1 and CDR2 sequences are LGHDT and YNNKEL (reference sequence). CDR3 loop: CASSRGAGGYYGYTF. CDR3 bases: TGTGCCAGCAGCCGGGGGGCCGGGGGCTACTATGGCTACACCTTC.

The chain combines TRBV11-2 with TRBJ1-1; unclear D gene. The CDR3 contains 13 residues. Germline lookup yields CDR1 SGHAT and CDR2 FQNNGV. V lost 1 base to trimming and J lost 2 bases, with 5 bases between them. The CDR3 reads CASSLVTNTEAFF. The CDR3 bases are TGTGCCAGCAGCTTAGTAACCAACACTGAAGCTTTCTTT.

The V call is TRBV9, the J call TRBJ1-3, with 10 bases lining up with TRBD1. This CDR3 contains 14 residues. Trimming removed 2 bases from V and 8 bases from J; junction bases left unmatched: 4. CDR1 is SGDLS, CDR2 YYNGEE, per germline. CDR3 in amino acids: CASSVGTGADTIYF. The CDR3 bases are TGTGCCAGCAGCGTTGGGACAGGGGCAGACACCATATATTTT.

V gene TRBV6-5 combines with J gene TRBJ1-1; D not certain. Germline CDR1 and CDR2: MNHEY and SVGAGI. Trimming pared 4 bases from V and 0 bases from J, leaving 9 bases between. The CDR3 contains 14 residues. The CDR3: CASSSAPMNTEAFF. DNA for the CDR3: TGTGCCAGCAGTTCCGCACCTATGAACACTGAAGCTTTCTTT.

The chain joins TRBV21-1 to TRBJ1-2. TRBV21-1 is shown as a pseudogene. The CDR3 has 10 amino acids. CDR3 coding DNA: TGTGCCAGCCTAGAGGTGGTCTACACCTTC. Protein product: CASLEVVYTF.

V gene TRBV19 combines with J gene TRBJ1-1, with TRBD1 as a possible D gene (5 bases). Between the trimmed V and J ends, which lost 6 bases and 7 bases, there was a span of 9 bases. CDR1 is LNHDA and CDR2 is SQIVND in the germline V gene (reference sequence). This CDR3 comprises 11 residues. DNA of the CDR3: TGTGCCAGTAGATTCGGGGGTGAAGCTTTCTTT. This codes for CASRFGGEAFF.